These 28 T cell receptor beta chains share one sample of origin, sequenced in a study of metastatic and nonmetastatic thyroid tumors. Through MiXCR, TCRdb re-clonotyped the PCR reads. The sample contains 17,000 or so clones, around 25% of which appear only once. Thyroid surgery had not been preceded by any treatment in any patient. Sequencing input: adjacent normal tissue. These receptors were obtained from a female donor with papillary thyroid cancer or a benign thyroid nodule (not recorded which). Some clones in this sample may be carry-over from other donors' samples.

This clone has only one observation. The chain joins TRBV3-1 to TRBJ2-2; a possible D gene is TRBD1 (6 bases). The CDR3 extends over 16 amino acids. CDR1 LGHDT and CDR2 YNNKEL come from the germline V gene (reference sequence). Trimming took 3 bases from V and 5 from J, leaving 16 bases between them. The CDR3, as DNA: TGTGCCAGCAGCCACCCACAGGGAATTCATACCGGGGAGCTGTTTTTT. Residues: CASSHPQGIHTGELFF.

The chain joins TRBV7-2 to TRBJ2-2; D perhaps matches TRBD2 (6 bases). The CDR3 covers 15 residues. Trimming pared 5 bases from V and 4 bases from J, leaving 14 bases between. Germline V CDR1 and CDR2: SGHTA, FQGNSA. The CDR3 is CASSPRDSGTGELFF. CDR3 DNA sequence: TGTGCCAGCAGCCCGAGGGACTCCGGCACCGGGGAGCTGTTTTTT.

This clone was found a few times. The germline gene is not matched at one end of the junction; a read error may be the cause. The J gene is TRBJ1-2, the V gene TRBV4-3, with a possible D match to TRBD1 (5 bases). Germline-derived CDR1 and CDR2 are LGHNA and YSLEER. CDR3 length: 14 amino acids. This CDR3 is CASSQVGGNYGYTF. The CDR3 nucleotides read TGCGCCAGCAGTCAAGTGGGGGGTAACTATGGCTACACCTTC.

The rearrangement joins TRBV6-1 to TRBJ1-2; no reliable D call. The germline V gene has CDR1 MNHNS and CDR2 SASEGT. This CDR3 comprises 14 residues. V was clipped by 2 bases and J by 8 bases, with 15 bases between them. The CDR3 DNA follows: TGTGCCAGCAGTGAAAGTGTAGGAGGTGGGGGCTACACCTTC. This sequence encodes CASSESVGGGGYTF.

This chain links TRBV7-2 with TRBJ2-1, with D possibly being TRBD2 (6 bases). The CDR3 contains 13 residues. Trimming removed 1 base at V and 10 bases at J, with 11 bases between. Germline V gives CDR1 SGHTA, CDR2 FQGNSA. The CDR3 bases are TGTGCCAGCAGCTTAGTTGCTAGCGCAGAGCAGTTCTTC. Translated, it gives CASSLVASAEQFF.

This clone was observed once. The chain recombines TRBV3-1 with TRBJ2-7; no clear D gene. V lost 2 bases and J 4 bases, leaving 12 bases between the germline ends. The V gene's germline CDR1 is LGHDT and CDR2 YNNKEL (reference sequence). This CDR3 has 14 amino acids. In DNA form, the CDR3 reads TGTGCCAGCAGCCAAAGGGCGATGGGTTACGAGCAGTACTTC. Translating it yields CASSQRAMGYEQYF.

Concerning this clone: One junction end does not reproduce the germline sequence, and a read error may be involved. The chain carries TRBV12-3 or TRBV12-4 and TRBJ1-2; D may be TRBD1 (6 bases). This CDR3 is 13 amino acids long. CDR3 in amino acids: CTSSLGDTYGYTF. CDR3 sequence (DNA): TGTACCAGCAGTTTAGGGGACACCTATGGCTACACCTTC.

This clone was counted a few times. This chain uses TRBV27 with TRBJ2-7; tentative D call: TRBD2 (5 bases). This CDR3 contains 14 residues. Germline V gives CDR1 MNHEY, CDR2 SMNVEV (reference sequence). Trimming cost V 1 base and J 1 base, with 8 bases left between them. The CDR3 loop is CASSLYGESYEQYF. The DNA of the CDR3 is TGTGCCAGCAGTTTATATGGGGAGTCCTACGAGCAGTACTTC.

This clone was detected a few times. This chain connects TRBV2 to TRBJ2-1, with D hard to call. The V gene lost 6 bases and the J gene lost 9 bases, with 9 bases spanning the gap. The CDR3 sequence is 11 residues long. The germline CDR1 and CDR2 sequences are SNHLY and FYNNEI. This chain's CDR3 is CASSSEAEQFF. The CDR3, as DNA: TGTGCCAGCAGCTCAGAAGCTGAGCAGTTCTTC.

The V call is TRBV2, the J call TRBJ1-2; D is unclear. V was cut by 1 base and J by 4 bases, with 4 bases left in between. CDR1 SNHLY and CDR2 FYNNEI come from the germline V gene. This CDR3 spans 12 amino acids. The CDR3 DNA follows: TGTGCCAGCAGTGAAGATGGCTATGGCTACACCTTC. Translating gives CASSEDGYGYTF.

V and J are TRBV7-8 and TRBJ1-1, with 9 positions matching TRBD1. This CDR3 comprises 16 residues. J gave up 6 bases and V 2 bases, and 10 bases lay outside the gene matches. Germline values: CDR1 SGHVS, CDR2 FQNEAQ. In DNA form, the CDR3 reads TGTGCCAGCAGCTTACACCCGGGACAGGGAATTCCTGAAGCTTTCTTT. This codes for CASSLHPGQGIPEAFF.

This clone was seen more than once but under ten times. The rearrangement links TRBV12-3 or TRBV12-4 to TRBJ1-5, with D unresolved. V lost 7 bases, J lost 0 bases, and 7 bases lay in between. The length of the CDR3 is 13 residues. For the CDR3, the DNA is TGTGCCAGCACCGTGGGTAGCAATCAGCCCCAGCATTTT. Encoded protein: CASTVGSNQPQHF.

On this clone: This is likely a read error, given that the CDR3 carries no conserved phenylalanine or tryptophan at its end. The V and J genes are TRBV19 and TRBJ1-2; D perhaps matches TRBD1 (6 bases). Germline V gives CDR1 LNHDA, CDR2 SQIVND (reference sequence). The CDR3 has 16 residues. Trimming removed 7 bases from V and 4 bases from J, with 22 bases in between. The CDR3 nucleotides read TGTGCCAGTACGCCTAACATGGGGGACACGGTCTATGGCTACACCTCC. Translation: CASTPNMGDTVYGYTS.

This clone was observed a handful of times. The CDR3 protein is CASTLASGPQPQHF. CDR3 sequence (DNA): TGTGCCAGCACCTTAGCGAGTGGGCCTCAGCCCCAGCATTTT. The gene calls are TRBV28 and TRBJ1-5; D not certain. Germline-derived CDR1 and CDR2 are MDHEN and SYDVKM. V was clipped by 7 bases and J by 6 bases, with 16 bases between them. The CDR3 consists of 14 residues.

The chain carries TRBV18 and TRBJ1-2; TRBD1 matches at 8 bases. With 3 bases clipped from V and 5 bases from J, the junction kept 11 bases outside the gene matches. This CDR3 spans 16 amino acids. CDR1 KGHSH and CDR2 LQKENI come from the germline V gene. As DNA, the CDR3 is TGTGCCAGCTCACCTGGGCAGGGGGCCCCGGCATATGGCTACACCTTC. The encoded protein is CASSPGQGAPAYGYTF.

The gene calls are TRBV5-1 and TRBJ2-7, with TRBD2 as a possible D gene (6 bases). This CDR3 is built from 12 residues. V shed 7 bases and J shed 1 base, with 9 bases lying between them. Germline V gives CDR1 SGHRS, CDR2 YFSETQ. The CDR3 region has the DNA TGCGCCAGCTGCGGGGCATCCTACGAGCAGTACTTC. Translation gives CASCGASYEQYF.

There are a few counts of this clone. This same CDR3 is encoded by further DNA sequences in the sample. This chain links TRBV28 with TRBJ2-5; the D gene is possibly TRBD2 (6 bases). V lost 2 bases to trimming and J lost 5 bases, with 18 bases between them. Germline V gives CDR1 MDHEN, CDR2 SYDVKM. There are 16 residues in the CDR3. CDR3 bases: TGTGCCAGCAGTTTACTTAGGGGACTGGAGGGGGAGACCCAGTACTTC. Amino acids: CASSLLRGLEGETQYF.

In this sample, this clone turned up a few times. This chain joins TRBV28 and TRBJ2-1; TRBD2 aligns across 9 bases. The CDR3 runs 15 residues. The junction had 8 bases not matched to a gene; V was cut back by 5 bases and J by 6 bases. Looked up from germline, CDR1 is MDHEN and CDR2 is SYDVKM. This CDR3 is CASSPPGLAANEQFF. The CDR3 DNA reads TGTGCCAGCAGTCCCCCGGGACTAGCCGCCAATGAGCAGTTCTTC.

A few counts support this clone. The rearrangement links TRBV11-1 to TRBJ2-1; TRBD2 matches at 10 bases. There are 15 residues in the CDR3. Germline trimming cut 5 bases from V and 5 bases from J; bases unmatched to any gene: 6. The germline V gene encodes CDR1 SGHAT and CDR2 FQDESV (reference sequence). The CDR3 DNA reads as TGTGCCAGCAGCGCCCGGACTAGCGGAGACAATGAGCAGTTCTTC. Its translation is CASSARTSGDNEQFF.

This chain links TRBV12-5 with TRBJ1-1; the match to TRBD1 covers 7 bases. The CDR3 sequence is 15 residues long. Per germline, CDR1 LGHNT and CDR2 FRNRAP. The J segment lost 5 bases and the V segment lost 8 bases, leaving 14 bases of the junction unmatched. In DNA form, the CDR3 reads TGTGCTAGTTTTCCCGGAACAGGGGTGTGGACTGAAGCTTTCTTT. It encodes CASFPGTGVWTEAFF.

The chain carries TRBV12-3 or TRBV12-4 and TRBJ2-3; 8 bases are a match to TRBD2. Trimming removed 8 bases from V and 1 base from J; junction bases left unmatched: 14. The CDR3 runs to 17 residues. CDR3 nucleotides: TGTGCCAGCGGTATCCTTGCCGGGGGGGCCGGCACAGATACGCAGTATTTT. As protein: CASGILAGGAGTDTQYF.

The rearrangement uses TRBV11-2 and TRBJ1-2; 9 nucleotides align to TRBD1. J gave up 6 bases and V 11 bases, and 13 bases lay outside the gene matches. The CDR3 spans 14 residues. The germline gives CDR1 SGHAT, CDR2 FQNNGV. In nucleotides, the CDR3 is TGTGCCGGCATGCCCTTGGACAGGGGACATGGCTACACCTTC. Its protein is CAGMPLDRGHGYTF.

In its sample, this clone was seen many times. A much larger clone lies a single base off, so this may be a read error. The V and J genes are TRBV6-2 or TRBV6-3 and TRBJ2-7; 8 bases agree with TRBD2. V lost 7 bases to trimming and J lost 2 bases; unmatched junction nucleotides: 19. From germline, CDR1 is MNHEY and CDR2 SVGEGT. The CDR3 length is 18 residues. The CDR3, as DNA: TGTGCCAGCACCCCGGGGGGGGCGCGGGGGCCTACCGCCTACGAGCAGTACTTC. This sequence encodes CASTPGGARGPTAYEQYF.

The rearrangement joins TRBV20-1 to TRBJ2-5, with 8 bases lining up with TRBD2. The CDR3 spans 15 residues. Losses at the gene ends were 8 bases for V and 1 base for J; bases not matched to a gene: 12. Germline loops: CDR1 DFQATT, CDR2 SNEGSKA (reference sequence). The DNA of the CDR3 is TGCAGTCTCGAGGGGTCCAGCGGGAGCCAAGAGACCCAGTACTTC. It codes for CSLEGSSGSQETQYF.

The rearrangement uses TRBV15 and TRBJ2-7, with TRBD2 identical over 11 bases. Germline CDR1 is LNHNV and CDR2 is YYDKDF (reference sequence). Losses at the gene ends were 0 bases for V and 5 bases for J; bases not matched to a gene: 12. The CDR3 covers 18 residues. The CDR3 sequence: CATSRDELAGVRMDEQYF. CDR3 nucleotide sequence: TGTGCCACCAGCAGAGATGAACTAGCGGGAGTACGTATGGACGAGCAGTACTTC.

V and J are TRBV20-1 and TRBJ1-1, with a weak D call TRBD1 (6 bases). Germline V lookup: CDR1 DFQATT, CDR2 SNEGSKA (reference sequence). The CDR3 has 13 amino acids. As DNA, the CDR3 is TGCAGCGTTAAGGGGGGCGCGGGCACTGAAGCTTTCTTT. This encodes CSVKGGAGTEAFF.

This clone has only a few counts. The V call is TRBV27, the J call TRBJ2-3, with 9 bases identical to TRBD2. This CDR3 is built from 15 residues. V shed 5 bases, J shed 1 base, and the junction held 4 bases outside the gene matches. The germline V gene has CDR1 MNHEY and CDR2 SMNVEV (reference sequence). The CDR3 nucleotides are TGTGCCAGCAGTGACCGGACTAGCGGCACAGATACGCAGTATTTT. It translates to CASSDRTSGTDTQYF.

This clone is a singleton in its sample. V usage is TRBV20-1 and J usage is TRBJ2-7; unclear D gene. With 6 bases removed from V and 7 bases from J, the gap between germline ends came to 16 bases. CDR1 and CDR2 (germline): DFQATT, SNEGSKA (reference sequence). The CDR3 is 12 amino acids. The CDR3 loop is CSAIRPTTEQYF. CDR3 in DNA: TGCAGTGCCATCCGACCTACTACAGAGCAGTACTTC.